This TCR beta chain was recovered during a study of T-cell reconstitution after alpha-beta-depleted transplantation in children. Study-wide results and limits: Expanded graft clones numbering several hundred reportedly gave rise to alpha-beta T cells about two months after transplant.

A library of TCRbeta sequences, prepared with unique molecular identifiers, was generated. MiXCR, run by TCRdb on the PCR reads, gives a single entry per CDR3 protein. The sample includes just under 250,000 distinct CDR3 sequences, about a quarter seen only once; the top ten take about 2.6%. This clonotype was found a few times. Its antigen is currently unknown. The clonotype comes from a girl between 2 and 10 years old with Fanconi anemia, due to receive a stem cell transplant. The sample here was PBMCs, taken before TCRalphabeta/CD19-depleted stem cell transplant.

The CDR3 reads CAISELPRVGYTF. CDR3 bases: TGTGCCATCAGTGAGTTGCCCAGGGTTGGCTACACCTTC. This rearrangement joins TRBV10-3 to TRBJ1-2; D might be TRBD1 (5 bases). The V and J ends lost 1 base and 7 bases respectively, with 10 bases between them. The germline V gene has CDR1 ENHRY and CDR2 SYGVKD. The CDR3 is made up of 13 amino acids.